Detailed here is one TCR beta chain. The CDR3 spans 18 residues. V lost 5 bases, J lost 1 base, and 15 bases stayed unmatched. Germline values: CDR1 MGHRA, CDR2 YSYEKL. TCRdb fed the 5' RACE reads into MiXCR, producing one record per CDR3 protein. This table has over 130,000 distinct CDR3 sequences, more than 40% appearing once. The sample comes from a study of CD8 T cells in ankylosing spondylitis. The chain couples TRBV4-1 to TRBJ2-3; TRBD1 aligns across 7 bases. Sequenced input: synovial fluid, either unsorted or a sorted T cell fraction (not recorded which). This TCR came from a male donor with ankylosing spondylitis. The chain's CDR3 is CASSSTKQGLIRTDTQYF. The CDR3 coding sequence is TGCGCCAGCAGCTCGACGAAACAGGGGCTGATTCGCACAGATACGCAGTATTTT.